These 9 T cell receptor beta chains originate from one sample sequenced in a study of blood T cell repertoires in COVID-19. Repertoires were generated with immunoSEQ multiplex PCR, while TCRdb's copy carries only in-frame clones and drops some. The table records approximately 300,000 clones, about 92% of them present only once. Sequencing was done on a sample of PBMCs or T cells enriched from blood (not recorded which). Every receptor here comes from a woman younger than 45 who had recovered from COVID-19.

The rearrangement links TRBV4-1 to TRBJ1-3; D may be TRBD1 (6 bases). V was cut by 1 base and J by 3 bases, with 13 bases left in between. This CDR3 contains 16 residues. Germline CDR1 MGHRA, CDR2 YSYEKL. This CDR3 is CASSQGLGTLGNTIYF. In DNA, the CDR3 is TGCGCCAGCAGCCAAGGGCTGGGGACACTTGGAAACACCATATATTTT.

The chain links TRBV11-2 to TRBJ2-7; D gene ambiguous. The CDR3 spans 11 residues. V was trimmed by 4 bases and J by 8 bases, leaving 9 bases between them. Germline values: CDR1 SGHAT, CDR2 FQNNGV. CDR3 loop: CASSSAAKQYF. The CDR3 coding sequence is TGTGCCAGCAGCTCCGCGGCCAAGCAGTACTTC.

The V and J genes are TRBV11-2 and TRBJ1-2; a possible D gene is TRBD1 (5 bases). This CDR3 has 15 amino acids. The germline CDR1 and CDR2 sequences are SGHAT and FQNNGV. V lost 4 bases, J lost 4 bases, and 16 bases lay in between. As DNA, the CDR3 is TGTGCCAGCAGCTCTAGCGGGGGGAGCACCTATGGCTACACCTTC. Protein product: CASSSSGGSTYGYTF.

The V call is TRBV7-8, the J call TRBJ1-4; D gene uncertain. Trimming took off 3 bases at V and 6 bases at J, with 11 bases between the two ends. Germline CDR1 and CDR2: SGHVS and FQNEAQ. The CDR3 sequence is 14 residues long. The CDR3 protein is CASSFPQEDEKLFF. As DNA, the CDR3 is TGTGCCAGCAGCTTCCCCCAGGAAGATGAAAAACTGTTTTTT.

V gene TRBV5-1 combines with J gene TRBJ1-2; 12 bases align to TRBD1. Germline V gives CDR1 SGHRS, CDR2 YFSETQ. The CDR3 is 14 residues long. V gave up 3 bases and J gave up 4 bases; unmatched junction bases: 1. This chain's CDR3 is CASSSGQGAYGYTF. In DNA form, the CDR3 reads TGCGCCAGCAGCTCGGGACAGGGGGCCTATGGCTACACCTTC.

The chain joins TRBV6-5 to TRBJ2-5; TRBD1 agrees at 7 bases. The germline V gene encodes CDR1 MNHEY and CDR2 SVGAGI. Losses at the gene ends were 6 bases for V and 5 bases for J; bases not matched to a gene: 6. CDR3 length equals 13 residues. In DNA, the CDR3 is TGTGCCAGCAGAAGGGACAGTAGGGAGACCCAGTACTTC. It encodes CASRRDSRETQYF.

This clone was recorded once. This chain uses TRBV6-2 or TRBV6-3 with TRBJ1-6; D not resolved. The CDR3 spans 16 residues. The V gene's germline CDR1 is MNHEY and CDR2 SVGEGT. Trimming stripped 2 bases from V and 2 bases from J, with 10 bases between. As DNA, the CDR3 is TGTGCCAGCAGTTACGAGGAGCAGACCTATAATTCACCCCTCCACTTT. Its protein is CASSYEEQTYNSPLHF.

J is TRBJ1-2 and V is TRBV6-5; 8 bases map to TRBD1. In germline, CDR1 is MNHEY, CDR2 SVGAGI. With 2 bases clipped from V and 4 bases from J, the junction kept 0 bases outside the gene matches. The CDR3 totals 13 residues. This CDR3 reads CASSYTGGYGYTF. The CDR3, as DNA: TGTGCCAGCAGTTACACAGGGGGCTATGGCTACACCTTC.

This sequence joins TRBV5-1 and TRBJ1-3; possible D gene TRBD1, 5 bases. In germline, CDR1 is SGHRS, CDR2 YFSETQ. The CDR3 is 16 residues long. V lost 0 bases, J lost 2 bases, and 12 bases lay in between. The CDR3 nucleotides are TGCGCCAGCAGCTTGGATCCTGGGACTACTGGAAACACCATATATTTT. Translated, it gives CASSLDPGTTGNTIYF. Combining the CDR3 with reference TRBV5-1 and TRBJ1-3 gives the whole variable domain KAGVTQTPRYLIKTRGQQVTLSCSPISGHRSVSWYQQTPGQGLQFLFEYFSETQRNKGNFPGRFSGRQFSNSRSEMNVSTLELGDSALYLCASSLDPGTTGNTIYFGEGSWLTVV.